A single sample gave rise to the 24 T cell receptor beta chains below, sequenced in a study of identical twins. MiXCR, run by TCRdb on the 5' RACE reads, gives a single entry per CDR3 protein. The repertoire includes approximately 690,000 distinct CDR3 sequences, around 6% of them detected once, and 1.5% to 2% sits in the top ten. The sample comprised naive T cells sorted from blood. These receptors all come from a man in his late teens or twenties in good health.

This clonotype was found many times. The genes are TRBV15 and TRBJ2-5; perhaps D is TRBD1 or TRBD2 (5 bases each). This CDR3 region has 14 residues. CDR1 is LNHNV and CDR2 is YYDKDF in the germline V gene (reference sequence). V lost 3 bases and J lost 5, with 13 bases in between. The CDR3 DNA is TGTGCCACCAGCAGCGCCGGGGCCTCGGAGACCCAGTACTTC. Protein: CATSSAGASETQYF.

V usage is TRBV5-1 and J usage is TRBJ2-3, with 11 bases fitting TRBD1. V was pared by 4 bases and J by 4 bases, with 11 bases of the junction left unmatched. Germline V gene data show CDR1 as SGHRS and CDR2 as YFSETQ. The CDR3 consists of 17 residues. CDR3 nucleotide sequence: TGCGCCAGCAGCGGGACCGGGACAGGGGGGCGATCAGATACGCAGTATTTT. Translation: CASSGTGTGGRSDTQYF. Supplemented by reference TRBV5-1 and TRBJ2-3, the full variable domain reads KAGVTQTPRYLIKTRGQQVTLSCSPISGHRSVSWYQQTPGQGLQFLFEYFSETQRNKGNFPGRFSGRQFSNSRSEMNVSTLELGDSALYLCASSGTGTGGRSDTQYFGPGTRLTVL.

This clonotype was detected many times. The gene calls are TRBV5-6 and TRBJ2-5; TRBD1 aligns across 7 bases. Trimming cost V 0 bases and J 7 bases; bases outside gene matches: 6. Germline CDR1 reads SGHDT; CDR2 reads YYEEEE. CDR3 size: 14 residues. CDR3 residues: CASSLASNRGTQYF. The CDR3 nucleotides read TGTGCCAGCAGCTTGGCCTCCAACAGGGGGACCCAGTACTTC.

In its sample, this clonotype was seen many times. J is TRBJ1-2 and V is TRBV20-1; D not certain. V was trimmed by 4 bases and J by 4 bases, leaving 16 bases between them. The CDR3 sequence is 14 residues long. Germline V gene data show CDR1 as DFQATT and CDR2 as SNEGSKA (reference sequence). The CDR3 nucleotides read TGCAGTGCTACCACCAGGACTTCCTTCTATGGCTACACCTTC. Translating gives CSATTRTSFYGYTF.

The CDR3 DNA follows: TGTGCCAGCAGCTTAAGCGGGCCTCGGTACGAGCAGTACTTC. Amino acid sequence: CASSLSGPRYEQYF. This chain joins TRBV7-2 and TRBJ2-7; possible D gene TRBD2, 6 bases. The CDR3 totals 14 residues. The ends were cut back, 2 bases at V and 4 bases at J, with 12 bases in the middle. Germline V gene sequence: CDR1 SGHTA, CDR2 FQGNSA.

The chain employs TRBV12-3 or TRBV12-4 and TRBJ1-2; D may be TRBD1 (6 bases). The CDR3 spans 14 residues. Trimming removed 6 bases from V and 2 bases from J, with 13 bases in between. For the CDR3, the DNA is TGTGCCAGCAGCCACTCTAGGGGGAACTATGGCTACACCTTC. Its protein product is CASSHSRGNYGYTF.

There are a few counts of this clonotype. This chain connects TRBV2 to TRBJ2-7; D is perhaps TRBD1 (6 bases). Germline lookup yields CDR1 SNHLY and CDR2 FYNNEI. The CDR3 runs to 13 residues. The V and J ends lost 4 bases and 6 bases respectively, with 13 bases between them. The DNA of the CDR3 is TGTGCCAGCAGTGGACTAAACAGGGTCGAGCAGTACGTC. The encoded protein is CASSGLNRVEQYV.

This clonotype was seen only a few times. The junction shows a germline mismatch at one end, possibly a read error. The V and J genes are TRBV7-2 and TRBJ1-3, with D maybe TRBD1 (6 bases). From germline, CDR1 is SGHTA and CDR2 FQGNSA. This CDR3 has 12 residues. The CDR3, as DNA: TGTGCCAGCAGCTTAGGGGTAGTAGGACAGAACTTT. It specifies CASSLGVVGQNF.

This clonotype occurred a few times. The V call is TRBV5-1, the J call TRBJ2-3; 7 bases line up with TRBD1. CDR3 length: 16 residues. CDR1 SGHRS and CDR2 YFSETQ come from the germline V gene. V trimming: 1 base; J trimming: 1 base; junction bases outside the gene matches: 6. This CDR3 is CASSLSDRVGTDTQYF. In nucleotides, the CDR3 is TGCGCCAGCAGCTTGTCAGACAGGGTTGGCACAGATACGCAGTATTTT.

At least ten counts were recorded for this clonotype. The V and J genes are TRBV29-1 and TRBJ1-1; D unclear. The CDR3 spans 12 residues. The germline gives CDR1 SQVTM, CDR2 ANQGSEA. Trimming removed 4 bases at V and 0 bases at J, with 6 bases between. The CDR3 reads CSVGDMNTEAFF. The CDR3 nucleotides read TGCAGCGTTGGTGATATGAACACTGAAGCTTTCTTT.

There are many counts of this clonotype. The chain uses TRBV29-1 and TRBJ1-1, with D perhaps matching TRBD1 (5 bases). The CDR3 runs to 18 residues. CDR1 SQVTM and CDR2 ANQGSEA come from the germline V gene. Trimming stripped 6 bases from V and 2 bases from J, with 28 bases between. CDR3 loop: CSVDKGTVQGGSNTEAFF. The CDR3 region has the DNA TGCAGCGTAGATAAAGGTACAGTCCAGGGTGGGAGCAACACTGAAGCTTTCTTT. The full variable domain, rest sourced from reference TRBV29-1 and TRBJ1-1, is SAVISQKPSRDICQRGTSLTIQCQVDSQVTMMFWYRQQPGQSLTLIATANQGSEATYESGFVIDKFPISRPNLTFSTLTVSNMSPEDSSIYLCSVDKGTVQGGSNTEAFFGQGTRLTVV.

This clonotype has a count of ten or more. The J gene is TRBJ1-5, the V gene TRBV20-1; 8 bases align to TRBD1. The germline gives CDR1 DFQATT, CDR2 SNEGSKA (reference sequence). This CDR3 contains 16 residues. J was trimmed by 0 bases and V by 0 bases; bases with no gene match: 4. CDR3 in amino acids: CSARDRTGISNQPQHF. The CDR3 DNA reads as TGCAGTGCTAGAGACCGGACAGGGATTAGCAATCAGCCCCAGCATTTT.

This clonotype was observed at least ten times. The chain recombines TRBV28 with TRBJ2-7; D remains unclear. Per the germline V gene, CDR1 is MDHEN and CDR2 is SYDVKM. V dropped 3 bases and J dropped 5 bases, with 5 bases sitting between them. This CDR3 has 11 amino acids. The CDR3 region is CASSFLDEQYV. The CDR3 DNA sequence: TGTGCCAGCAGTTTTCTGGACGAGCAGTACGTC.

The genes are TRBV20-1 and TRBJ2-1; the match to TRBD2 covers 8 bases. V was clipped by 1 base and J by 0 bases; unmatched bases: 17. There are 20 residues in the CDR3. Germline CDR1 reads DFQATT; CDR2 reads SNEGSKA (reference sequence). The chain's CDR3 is CSARGLAGGPGVSSYNEQFF. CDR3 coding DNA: TGCAGTGCTAGAGGGCTAGCGGGCGGGCCAGGGGTGAGCTCCTACAATGAGCAGTTCTTC.

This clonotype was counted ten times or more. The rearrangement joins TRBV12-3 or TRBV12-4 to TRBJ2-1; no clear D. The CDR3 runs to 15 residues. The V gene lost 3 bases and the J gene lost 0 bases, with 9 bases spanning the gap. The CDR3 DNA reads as TGTGCCAGCAGTTTGATGGCAGGCTCCTACAATGAGCAGTTCTTC. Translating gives CASSLMAGSYNEQFF.

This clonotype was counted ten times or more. Written as DNA, the CDR3 is TGTGCCAGCAGATACCGACAGGGGTCATCCTACGAGCAGTACTTC. Its translation is CASRYRQGSSYEQYF. The J gene is TRBJ2-7, the V gene TRBV28; TRBD1 aligns across 8 bases. The length of the CDR3 is 15 residues. Germline V gene sequence: CDR1 MDHEN, CDR2 SYDVKM. V shed 6 bases and J 1 base; nucleotides not matched to a gene: 8.

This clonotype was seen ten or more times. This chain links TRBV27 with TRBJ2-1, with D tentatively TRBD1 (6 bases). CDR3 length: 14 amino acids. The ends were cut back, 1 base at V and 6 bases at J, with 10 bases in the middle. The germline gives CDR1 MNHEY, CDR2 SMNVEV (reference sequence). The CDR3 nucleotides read TGTGCCAGCAGTTTATTAGGACAGTCCAATGAGCAGTTCTTC. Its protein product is CASSLLGQSNEQFF.

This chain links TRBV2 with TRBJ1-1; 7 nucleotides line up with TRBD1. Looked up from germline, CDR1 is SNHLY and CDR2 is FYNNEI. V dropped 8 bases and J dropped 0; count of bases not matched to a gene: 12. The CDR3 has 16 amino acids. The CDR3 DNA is TGTGCCAGCGCAGGGGGGCTGATAGGGGTGAACACTGAAGCTTTCTTT. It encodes CASAGGLIGVNTEAFF.

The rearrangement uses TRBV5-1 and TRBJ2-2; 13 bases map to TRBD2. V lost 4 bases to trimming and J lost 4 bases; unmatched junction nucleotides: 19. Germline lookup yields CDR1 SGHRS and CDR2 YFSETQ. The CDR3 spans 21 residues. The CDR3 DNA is TGCGCCAGCAGCCTCCCGACACGGACTAGCGGGAGTCCCCGTAGCACCGGGGAGCTGTTTTTT. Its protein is CASSLPTRTSGSPRSTGELFF.

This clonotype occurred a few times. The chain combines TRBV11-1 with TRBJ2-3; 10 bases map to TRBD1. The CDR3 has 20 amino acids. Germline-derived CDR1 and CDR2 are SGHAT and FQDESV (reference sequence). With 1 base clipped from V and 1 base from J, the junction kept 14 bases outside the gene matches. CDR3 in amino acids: CASSLVLGRGTGDRTDTQYF. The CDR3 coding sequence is TGTGCCAGCAGCTTAGTACTCGGCCGCGGGACAGGGGATCGCACAGATACGCAGTATTTT. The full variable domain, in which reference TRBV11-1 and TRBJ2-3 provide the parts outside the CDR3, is EAEVAQSPRYKITEKSQAVAFWCDPISGHATLYWYRQILGQGPELLVQFQDESVVDDSQLPKDRFSAERLKGVDSTLKIQPAELGDSAMYLCASSLVLGRGTGDRTDTQYFGPGTRLTVL.

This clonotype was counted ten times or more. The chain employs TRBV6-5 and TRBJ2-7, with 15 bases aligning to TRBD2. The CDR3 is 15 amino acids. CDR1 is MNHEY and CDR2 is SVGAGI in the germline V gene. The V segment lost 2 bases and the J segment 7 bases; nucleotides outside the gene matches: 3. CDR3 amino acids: CASSYNGLAGGEQYF. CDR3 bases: TGTGCCAGCAGTTACAACGGACTAGCGGGAGGGGAGCAGTACTTC.

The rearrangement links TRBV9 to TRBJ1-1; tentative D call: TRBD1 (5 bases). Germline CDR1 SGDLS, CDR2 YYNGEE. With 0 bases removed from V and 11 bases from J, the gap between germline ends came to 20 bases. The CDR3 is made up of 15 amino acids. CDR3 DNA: TGTGCCAGCAGCGTAGTAAAAAGGGACCGTAGCAAGGCTTTCTTT. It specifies CASSVVKRDRSKAFF.

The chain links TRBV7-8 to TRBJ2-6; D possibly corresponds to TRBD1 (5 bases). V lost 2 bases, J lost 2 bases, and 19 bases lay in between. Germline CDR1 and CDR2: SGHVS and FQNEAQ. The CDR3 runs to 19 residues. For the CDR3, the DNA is TGTGCCAGCAGCTTAACCCCAGTGACAGCCTTAACTGGGGCCAACGTCCTGACTTTC. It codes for CASSLTPVTALTGANVLTF.

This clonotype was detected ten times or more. As DNA, the CDR3 is TGCAGTGCCACCCAGGGGGTATATGAGCAGTTCTTC. This translates into CSATQGVYEQFF. The chain couples TRBV20-1 to TRBJ2-1; 7 nucleotides align to TRBD1. V lost 6 bases, J lost 8 bases, and 7 bases stayed unmatched. The germline V gene encodes CDR1 DFQATT and CDR2 SNEGSKA (reference sequence). The CDR3 loop spans 12 amino acids.